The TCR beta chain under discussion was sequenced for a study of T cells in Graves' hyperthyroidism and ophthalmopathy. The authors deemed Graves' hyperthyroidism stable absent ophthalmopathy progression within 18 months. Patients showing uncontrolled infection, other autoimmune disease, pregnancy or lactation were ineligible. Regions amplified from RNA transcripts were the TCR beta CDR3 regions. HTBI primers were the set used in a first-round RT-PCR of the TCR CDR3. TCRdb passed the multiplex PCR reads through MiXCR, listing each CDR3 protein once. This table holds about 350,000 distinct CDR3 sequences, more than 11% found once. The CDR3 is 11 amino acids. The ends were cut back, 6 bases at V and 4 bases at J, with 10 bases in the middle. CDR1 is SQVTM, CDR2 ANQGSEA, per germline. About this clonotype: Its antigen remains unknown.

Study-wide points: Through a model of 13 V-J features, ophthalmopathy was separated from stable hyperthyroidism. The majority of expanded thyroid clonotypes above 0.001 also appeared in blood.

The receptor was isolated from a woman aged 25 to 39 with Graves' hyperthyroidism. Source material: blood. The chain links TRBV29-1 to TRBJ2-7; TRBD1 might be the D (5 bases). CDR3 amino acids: CSVHRGYEQYF. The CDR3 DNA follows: TGCAGCGTGCATAGGGGATACGAGCAGTACTTC.